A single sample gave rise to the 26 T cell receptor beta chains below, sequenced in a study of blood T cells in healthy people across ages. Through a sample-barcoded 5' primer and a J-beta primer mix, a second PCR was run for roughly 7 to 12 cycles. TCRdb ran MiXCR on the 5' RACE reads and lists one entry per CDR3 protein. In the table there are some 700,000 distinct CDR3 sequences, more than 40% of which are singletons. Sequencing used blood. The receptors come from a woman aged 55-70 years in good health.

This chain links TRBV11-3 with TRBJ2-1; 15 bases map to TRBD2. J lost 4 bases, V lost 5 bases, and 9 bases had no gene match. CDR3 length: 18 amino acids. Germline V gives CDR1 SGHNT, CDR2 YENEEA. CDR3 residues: CASSIGLAGGPVYNEQFF. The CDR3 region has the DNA TGTGCCAGCAGCATTGGACTAGCGGGGGGGCCGGTTTACAATGAGCAGTTCTTC. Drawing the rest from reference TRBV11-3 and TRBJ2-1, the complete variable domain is EAGVVQSPRYKIIEKKQPVAFWCNPISGHNTLYWYLQNLGQGPELLIRYENEEAVDDSQLPKDRFSAERLKGVDSTLKIQPAELGDSAVYLCASSIGLAGGPVYNEQFFGPGTRLTVL.

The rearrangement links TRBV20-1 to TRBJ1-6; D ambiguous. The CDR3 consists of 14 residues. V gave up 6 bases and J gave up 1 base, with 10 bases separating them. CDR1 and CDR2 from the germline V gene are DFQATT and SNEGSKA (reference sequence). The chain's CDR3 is CSARVGSYNSPLHF. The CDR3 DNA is TGCAGTGCAAGGGTAGGATCCTATAATTCACCCCTCCACTTT.

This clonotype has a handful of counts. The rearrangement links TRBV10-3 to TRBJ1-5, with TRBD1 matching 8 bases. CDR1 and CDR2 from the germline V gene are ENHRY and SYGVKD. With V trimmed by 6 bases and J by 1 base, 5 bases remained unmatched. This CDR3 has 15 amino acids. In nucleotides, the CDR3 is TGTGCCATCAGCCCACAGGGGGAAAGCAATCAGCCCCAGCATTTT. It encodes CAISPQGESNQPQHF.

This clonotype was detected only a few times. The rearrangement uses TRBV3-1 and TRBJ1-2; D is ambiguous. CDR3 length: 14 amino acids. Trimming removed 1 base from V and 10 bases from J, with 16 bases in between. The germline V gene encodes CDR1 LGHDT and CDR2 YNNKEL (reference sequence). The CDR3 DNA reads TGTGCCAGCAGCCAAGCAATTGGCCTCGCGGTCTACACCTTC. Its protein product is CASSQAIGLAVYTF.

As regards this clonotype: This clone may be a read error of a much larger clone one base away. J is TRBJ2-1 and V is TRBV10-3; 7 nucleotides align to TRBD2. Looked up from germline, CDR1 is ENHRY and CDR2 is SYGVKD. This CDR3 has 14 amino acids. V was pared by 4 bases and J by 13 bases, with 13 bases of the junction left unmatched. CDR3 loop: CAISVSLAAETQFF. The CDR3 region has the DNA TGTGCCATCAGTGTTAGTCTAGCGGCGGAGACCCAGTTCTTC.

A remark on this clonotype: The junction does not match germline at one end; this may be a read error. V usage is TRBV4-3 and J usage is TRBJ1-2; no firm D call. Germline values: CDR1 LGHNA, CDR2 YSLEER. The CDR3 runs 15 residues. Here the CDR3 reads CASSQGHTPSYDYTF. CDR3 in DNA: TGCGCCAGCAGCCAAGGCCACACGCCTAGCTATGACTACACCTTC.

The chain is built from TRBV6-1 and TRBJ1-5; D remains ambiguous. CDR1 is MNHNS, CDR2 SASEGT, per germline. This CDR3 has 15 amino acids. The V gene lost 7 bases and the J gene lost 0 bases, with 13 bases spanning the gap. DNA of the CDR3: TGTGCCAGCAAGCAGGATGGGGATAGCAATCAGCCCCAGCATTTT. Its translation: CASKQDGDSNQPQHF.

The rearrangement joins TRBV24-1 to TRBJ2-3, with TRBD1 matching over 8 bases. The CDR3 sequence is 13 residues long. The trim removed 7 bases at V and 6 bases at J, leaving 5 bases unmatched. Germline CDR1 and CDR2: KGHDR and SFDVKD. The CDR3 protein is CATRFRTGDTQYF. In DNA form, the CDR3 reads TGTGCCACCAGATTTCGGACAGGGGATACGCAGTATTTT.

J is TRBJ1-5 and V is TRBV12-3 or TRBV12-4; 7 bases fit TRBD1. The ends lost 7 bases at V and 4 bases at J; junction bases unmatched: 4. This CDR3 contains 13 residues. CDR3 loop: CASNKGQNQPQHF. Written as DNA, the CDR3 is TGTGCCAGCAACAAGGGACAGAATCAGCCCCAGCATTTT.

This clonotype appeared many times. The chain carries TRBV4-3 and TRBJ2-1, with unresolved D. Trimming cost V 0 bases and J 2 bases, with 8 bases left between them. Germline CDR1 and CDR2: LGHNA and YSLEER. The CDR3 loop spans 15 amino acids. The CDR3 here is CASSQDPSAYNEQFF. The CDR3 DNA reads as TGCGCCAGCAGCCAAGATCCGAGCGCCTACAATGAGCAGTTCTTC.

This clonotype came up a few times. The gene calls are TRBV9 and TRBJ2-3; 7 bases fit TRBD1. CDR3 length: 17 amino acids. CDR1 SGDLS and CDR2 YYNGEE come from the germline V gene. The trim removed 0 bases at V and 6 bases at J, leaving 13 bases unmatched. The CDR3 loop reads CASSVVPRTPGQDTQYF. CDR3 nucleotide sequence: TGTGCCAGCAGCGTAGTGCCACGAACCCCGGGACAGGATACGCAGTATTTT.

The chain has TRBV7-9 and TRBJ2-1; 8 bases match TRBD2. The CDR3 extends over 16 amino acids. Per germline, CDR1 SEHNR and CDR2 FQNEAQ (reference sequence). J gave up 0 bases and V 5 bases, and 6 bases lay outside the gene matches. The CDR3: CASSGVSGSSYNEQFF. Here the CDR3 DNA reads TGTGCCAGCAGCGGAGTCAGCGGGAGCTCCTACAATGAGCAGTTCTTC. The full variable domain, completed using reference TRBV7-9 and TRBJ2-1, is DTGVSQNPRHKITKRGQNVTFRCDPISEHNRLYWYRQTLGQGPEFLTYFQNEAQLEKSRLLSDRFSAERPKGSFSTLEIQRTEQGDSAMYLCASSGVSGSSYNEQFFGPGTRLTVL.

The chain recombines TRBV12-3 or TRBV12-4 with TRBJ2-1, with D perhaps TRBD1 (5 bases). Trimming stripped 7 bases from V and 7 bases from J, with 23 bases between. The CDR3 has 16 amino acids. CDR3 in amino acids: CASTPAGFRGVNEQFF. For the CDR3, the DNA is TGTGCCAGCACCCCGGCAGGGTTTCGCGGCGTGAATGAGCAGTTCTTC.

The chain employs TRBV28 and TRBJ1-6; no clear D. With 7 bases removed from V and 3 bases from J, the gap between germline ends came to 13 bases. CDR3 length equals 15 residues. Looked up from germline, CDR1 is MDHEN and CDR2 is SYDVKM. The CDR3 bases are TGTGCCAGCACAAATCGTTTGGGCTATAATTCACCCCTCCACTTT. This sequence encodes CASTNRLGYNSPLHF.

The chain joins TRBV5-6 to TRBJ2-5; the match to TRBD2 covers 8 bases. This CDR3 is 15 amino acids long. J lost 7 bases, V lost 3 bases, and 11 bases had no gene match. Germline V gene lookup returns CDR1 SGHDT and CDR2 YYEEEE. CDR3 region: CASSSINLAGVTQYF. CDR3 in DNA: TGTGCCAGCAGCTCAATTAATCTAGCGGGCGTGACCCAGTACTTC.

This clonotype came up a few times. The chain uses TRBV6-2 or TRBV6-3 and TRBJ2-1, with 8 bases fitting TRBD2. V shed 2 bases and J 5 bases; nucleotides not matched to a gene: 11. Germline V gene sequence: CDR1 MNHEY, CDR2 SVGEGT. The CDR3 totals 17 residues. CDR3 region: CASSYALGSGSHNEQFF. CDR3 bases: TGTGCCAGCAGTTACGCCCTGGGGAGCGGGAGTCACAATGAGCAGTTCTTC.

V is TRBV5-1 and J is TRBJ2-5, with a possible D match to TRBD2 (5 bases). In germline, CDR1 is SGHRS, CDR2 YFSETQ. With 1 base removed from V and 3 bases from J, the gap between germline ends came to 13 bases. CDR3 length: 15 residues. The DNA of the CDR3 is TGCGCCAGCAGCTTGTTGGCCCGGGGAGAAGAGACCCAGTACTTC. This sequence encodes CASSLLARGEETQYF. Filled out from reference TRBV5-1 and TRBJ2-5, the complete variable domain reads KAGVTQTPRYLIKTRGQQVTLSCSPISGHRSVSWYQQTPGQGLQFLFEYFSETQRNKGNFPGRFSGRQFSNSRSEMNVSTLELGDSALYLCASSLLARGEETQYFGPGTRLLVL.

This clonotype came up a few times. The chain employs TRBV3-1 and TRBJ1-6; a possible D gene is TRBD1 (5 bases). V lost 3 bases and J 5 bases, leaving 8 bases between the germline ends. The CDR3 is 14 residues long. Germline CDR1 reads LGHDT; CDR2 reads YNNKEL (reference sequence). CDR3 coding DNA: TGTGCCAGCAGCCAGACAGTAGATAATTCACCCCTCCACTTT. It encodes CASSQTVDNSPLHF. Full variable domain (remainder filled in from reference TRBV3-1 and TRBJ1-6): DTAVSQTPKYLVTQMGNDKSIKCEQNLGHDTMYWYKQDSKKFLKIMFSYNNKELIINETVPNRFSPKSPDKAHLNLHINSLELGDSAVYFCASSQTVDNSPLHFGNGTRLTVT.

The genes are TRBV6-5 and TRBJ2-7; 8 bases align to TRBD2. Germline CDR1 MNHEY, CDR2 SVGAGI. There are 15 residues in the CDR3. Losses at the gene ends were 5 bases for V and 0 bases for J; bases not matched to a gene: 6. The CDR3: CASSVTSGNSYEQYF. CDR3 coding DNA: TGTGCCAGCAGTGTAACTAGCGGAAACTCCTACGAGCAGTACTTC.

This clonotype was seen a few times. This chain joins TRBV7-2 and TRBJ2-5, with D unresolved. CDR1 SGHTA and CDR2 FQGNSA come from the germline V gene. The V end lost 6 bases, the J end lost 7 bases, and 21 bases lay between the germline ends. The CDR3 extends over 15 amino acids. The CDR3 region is CASSRRIGLVGTQYF. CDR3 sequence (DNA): TGTGCCAGCAGTCGGCGTATCGGCTTAGTAGGGACCCAGTACTTC.

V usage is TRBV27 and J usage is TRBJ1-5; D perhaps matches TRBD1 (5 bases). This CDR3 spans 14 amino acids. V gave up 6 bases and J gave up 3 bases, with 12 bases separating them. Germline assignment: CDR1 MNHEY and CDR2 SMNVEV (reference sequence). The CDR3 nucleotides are TGTGCCAGCAGCTTTGACAGCAACAATCAGCCCCAGCATTTT. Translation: CASSFDSNNQPQHF.

CDR3 DNA sequence: TGTGCCAGCAGCTTAGCCCCGGGGGGCCCTTCTACCGGGGAGCTGTTTTTT. This sequence encodes CASSLAPGGPSTGELFF. The J gene is TRBJ2-2, the V gene TRBV7-6; possible D gene TRBD2, 7 bases. The CDR3 runs 17 residues. Trimming took 0 bases from V and 5 from J, leaving 16 bases between them. Germline V gives CDR1 SGHVS, CDR2 FNYEAQ. Filled out from reference TRBV7-6 and TRBJ2-2, the complete variable domain reads GAGVSQSPRYKVTKRGQDVALRCDPISGHVSLYWYRQALGQGPEFLTYFNYEAQQDKSGLPNDRFSAERPEGSISTLTIQRTEQRDSAMYRCASSLAPGGPSTGELFFGEGSRLTVL.

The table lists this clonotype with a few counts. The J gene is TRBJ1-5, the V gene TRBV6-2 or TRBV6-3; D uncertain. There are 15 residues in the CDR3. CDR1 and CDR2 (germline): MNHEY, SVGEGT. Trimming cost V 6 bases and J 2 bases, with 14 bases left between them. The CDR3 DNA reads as TGTGCCAGCAGAGTGTCAGTCACAGGCAATCAGCCCCAGCATTTT. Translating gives CASRVSVTGNQPQHF.

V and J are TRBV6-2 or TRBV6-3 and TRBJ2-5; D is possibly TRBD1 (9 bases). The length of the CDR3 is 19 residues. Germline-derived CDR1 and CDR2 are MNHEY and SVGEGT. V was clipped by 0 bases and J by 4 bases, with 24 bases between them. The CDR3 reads CASSYSTGGRLARRETQYF. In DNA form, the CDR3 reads TGTGCCAGCAGTTACTCGACAGGGGGACGACTAGCGCGGCGAGAGACCCAGTACTTC.

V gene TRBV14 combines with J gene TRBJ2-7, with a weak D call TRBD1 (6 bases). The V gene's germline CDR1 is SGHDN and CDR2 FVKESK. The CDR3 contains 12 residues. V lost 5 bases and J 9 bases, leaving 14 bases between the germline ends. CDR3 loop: CASSSNRVGQYF. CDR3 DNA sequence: TGTGCCAGCAGCAGCAACAGGGTTGGGCAGTACTTC.

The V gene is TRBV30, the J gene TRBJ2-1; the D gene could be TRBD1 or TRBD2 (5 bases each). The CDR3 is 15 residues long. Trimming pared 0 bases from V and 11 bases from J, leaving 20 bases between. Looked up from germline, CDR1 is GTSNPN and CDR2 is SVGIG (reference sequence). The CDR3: CAWSVPGQRGVKQFF. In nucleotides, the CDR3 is TGTGCCTGGAGTGTACCAGGGCAGAGGGGAGTGAAGCAGTTCTTC.